Listed below are T cell receptor beta chains from one sample, sequenced in a study of blood T cell repertoires in COVID-19. Profiling relied on immunoSEQ multiplex PCR, and the TCRdb table lists in-frame clones only, not all of them. Found here are about 130,000 clones, 70% to 80% of them singletons; the top ten hold roughly 4.9%. The sequencing sample was made of peripheral blood. The source of these receptors is a woman in her 70s with COVID-19, enrolled during active disease. The CDR3 runs from the conserved cysteine through the conserved F or W. Fields, in order: D gene, V gene, clone size, J gene, CDR3 DNA, CDR3 protein. D genes are given only for firm matches. Only some rows state a clone size, as once, few, many or a class for expanded clones.

D gene: .
V gene: TRBV6-5
clone size: few
J gene: TRBJ1-6
CDR3 DNA: TGTGCCAGTAAACAGGGTATCTATTCACCCCTCCACTTT
CDR3 protein: CASKQGIYSPLHF

D gene: .
V gene: TRBV18
clone size: once
J gene: TRBJ2-5
CDR3 DNA: TGTGCCAGCTCTCCGGACAGTCAAGAGACCCAGTACTTC
CDR3 protein: CASSPDSQETQYF

D gene: .
V gene: TRBV27
clone size: .
J gene: TRBJ2-7
CDR3 DNA: TGTGCCAGCAGTTTAGGCAGGGGTTCCTACGAGCAGTACTTC
CDR3 protein: CASSLGRGSYEQYF

D gene: TRBD2
V gene: TRBV5-4
clone size: .
J gene: TRBJ2-2
CDR3 DNA: TGTGCCAGCAGCTTGGGAACTAGCGGGGGGCGGAGCACCGGGGAGCTGTTTTTT
CDR3 protein: CASSLGTSGGRSTGELFF

D gene: .
V gene: TRBV6-4
clone size: .
J gene: TRBJ2-3
CDR3 DNA: TGTGCCAGCAGTGGGGGAGCTACAGATACGCAGTATTTT
CDR3 protein: CASSGGATDTQYF

D gene: TRBD1
V gene: TRBV6-2/TRBV6-3
clone size: many
J gene: TRBJ2-6
CDR3 DNA: TGTGCCAGCAGTTACTCGAGACAGGGGGCACTTGGGGCCAACGTCCTGACTTTC
CDR3 protein: CASSYSRQGALGANVLTF

D gene: .
V gene: TRBV7-9
clone size: once
J gene: TRBJ1-2
CDR3 DNA: TGTGCCAGCAGACCGCCAGACAGTTTCTATGGCTACACCTTC
CDR3 protein: CASRPPDSFYGYTF

D gene: .
V gene: TRBV11-2
clone size: .
J gene: TRBJ1-3
CDR3 DNA: TGTGCCAGCAGCCCCGGAAGCGCTGGAAACACCATATATTTT
CDR3 protein: CASSPGSAGNTIYF

D gene: .
V gene: TRBV2
clone size: once
J gene: TRBJ1-4
CDR3 DNA: TGTGCCAGCAAATCGCAGGGCCTGCCAACTAATGAAAAACTGTTTTTT
CDR3 protein: CASKSQGLPTNEKLFF

D gene: TRBD1
V gene: TRBV14
clone size: .
J gene: TRBJ1-6
CDR3 DNA: TGTGCCAGCAGCCAAGACCCGACAGGGCCCTTGAGTTCACCCCTCCACTTT
CDR3 protein: CASSQDPTGPLSSPLHF

D gene: .
V gene: TRBV19
clone size: few
J gene: TRBJ1-1
CDR3 DNA: TGTGCCAGTATGGACTTCGCGAGGAACACTGAAGCTTTCTTT
CDR3 protein: CASMDFARNTEAFF

D gene: .
V gene: TRBV15
clone size: .
J gene: TRBJ2-1
CDR3 DNA: TGTGCCACCAGCACCACAGGCAATGAGCAGTTCTTC
CDR3 protein: CATSTTGNEQFF

D gene: TRBD2
V gene: TRBV24-1
clone size: .
J gene: TRBJ2-5
CDR3 DNA: TGTGCCACTTCCGAGCGGGGTTCGTGGGAGACCCAGTACTTC
CDR3 protein: CATSERGSWETQYF

D gene: TRBD1
V gene: TRBV3-1/TRBV3-2
clone size: .
J gene: TRBJ1-2
CDR3 DNA: TGTGCCAGCAGCCGCGGACAGGGGGCAAGTCGGAACTATGGCTACACCTTC
CDR3 protein: CASSRGQGASRNYGYTF

D gene: .
V gene: TRBV2
clone size: .
J gene: TRBJ2-3
CDR3 DNA: TGTGCCAGCCGGTCTCCCCCCCCGACCCAAAGACAGCTTTTTACAGATACGCAGTATTTT
CDR3 protein: CASRSPPPTQRQLFTDTQYF

D gene: TRBD1
V gene: TRBV19
clone size: .
J gene: TRBJ1-6
CDR3 DNA: TGTGCCAGTAGTATTTTCCAGGGGGTTCAATGGAATTCACCCCTCCACTTT
CDR3 protein: CASSIFQGVQWNSPLHF

D gene: .
V gene: TRBV6-5
clone size: .
J gene: TRBJ1-6
CDR3 DNA: TGTGCCAGCAGTTACAGGGAGTACTCACCCCTCCACTTT
CDR3 protein: CASSYREYSPLHF

D gene: .
V gene: TRBV30
clone size: .
J gene: TRBJ1-2
CDR3 DNA: TGTGCCTGGAGTGAGGGGAAGGGCCATGGCTACACCTTC
CDR3 protein: CAWSEGKGHGYTF